This TCR beta chain came from a study of OX40 agonist ivuxolimab in advanced cancers. Study-wide context: Eligibility admitted prior anti-PD-1, anti-PD-L1 or anti-CTLA-4 therapy; 35% to 40% had some.

Only a few counts were recorded for this clone. Some clones are missing from TCRdb's copy, which holds only in-frame ones; the method was immunoSEQ multiplex PCR. The sample has tens of thousands of clones, about two thirds seen once. There are 16 residues in the CDR3. Germline V lookup: CDR1 MNHNY, CDR2 SVGAGI (reference sequence). With 7 bases clipped from V and 2 bases from J, the junction kept 12 bases outside the gene matches. Sequencing used CD4+ or CD8+ T cells sorted from blood, obtained in a trial of the OX40 agonist ivuxolimab. The chain employs TRBV6-6 and TRBJ2-3, with TRBD2 matching 7 bases. The receptor was isolated from an adult with an advanced solid tumor such as melanoma, head and neck, liver or kidney cancer. CDR3 in DNA: TGTGCCAGCATTTTAGCGGGCCCTCTGCCCACAGATACGCAGTATTTT. Residues: CASILAGPLPTDTQYF.